These 10 T cell receptor beta chains came from one sample sequenced in a study of T-cell memory formation after mild COVID-19. One entry per CDR3 protein, called by TCRdb with MiXCR from the 5' RACE reads. The sample records about 27,000 distinct CDR3 sequences, less than 8% being singletons. Sequencing was carried out using PBMCs or a T cell subset sorted from them (not recorded which). These receptor sequences come from an adult woman who had mild COVID-19 (a few samples of this study predate the infection). Cell type and time point are not known.

This clonotype was seen many times. This chain joins TRBV30 and TRBJ1-2; no clear D gene. Germline CDR1 GTSNPN, CDR2 SVGIG (reference sequence). The CDR3 sequence is 13 residues long. V dropped 8 bases and J dropped 0 bases, with 13 bases sitting between them. DNA for the CDR3: TGTGCCCACCGGGCATCAACTAACTATGGCTACACCTTC. Its translation: CAHRASTNYGYTF.

This clonotype came up a few times. This chain uses TRBV9 with TRBJ2-6; no clear D. V was cut by 5 bases and J by 4 bases, with 10 bases left in between. The CDR3 runs to 14 residues. CDR1 and CDR2 from the germline V gene are SGDLS and YYNGEE. The CDR3 reads CASSRVSGANVLTF. DNA for the CDR3: TGTGCCAGCAGTCGCGTGTCCGGGGCCAACGTCCTGACTTTC.

In this sample, this clonotype turned up many times. As DNA, the CDR3 is TGTGCCAGCAGTTCCACCCGGACACTTGGGACAGATACGCAGTATTTT. This sequence encodes CASSSTRTLGTDTQYF. V and J are TRBV27 and TRBJ2-3; D might be TRBD1 (5 bases). Germline CDR1 is MNHEY and CDR2 is SMNVEV (reference sequence). V was shortened by 4 bases and J by 3 bases, with 17 bases between the two germline ends. This CDR3 has 16 residues.

This clonotype came up many times. The chain combines TRBV6-5 with TRBJ1-2; 8 bases are a match to TRBD1. Per the germline V gene, CDR1 is MNHEY and CDR2 is SVGAGI. V lost 1 base and J lost 8; bases outside the gene matches: 18. The CDR3 totals 18 residues. This CDR3 reads CASSYYPPPGQGLKGYTF. CDR3 sequence (DNA): TGTGCCAGCAGTTACTACCCACCCCCTGGACAGGGACTAAAGGGCTACACCTTC.

This clonotype was counted ten times or more. CDR3 loop: CASSYWGIREETQYF. The CDR3 DNA follows: TGTGCCAGCAGTTACTGGGGTATTCGGGAAGAGACCCAGTACTTC. The chain has TRBV6-2 or TRBV6-3 and TRBJ2-5; D uncertain. Germline CDR1 MNHEY, CDR2 SVGEGT. The V and J ends lost 1 base and 3 bases respectively, with 12 bases between them. The CDR3 has 15 residues.

This clonotype was counted many times. The chain employs TRBV2 and TRBJ1-4; 7 positions match TRBD1. J was trimmed by 6 bases and V by 3 bases; bases with no gene match: 7. The CDR3 extends over 15 amino acids. Germline V CDR1 and CDR2: SNHLY, FYNNEI. The CDR3 DNA reads as TGTGCCAGCAGTGACTCGGGACAGAGGCATGAAAAACTGTTTTTT. Its protein is CASSDSGQRHEKLFF.

This clonotype was detected many times. The chain joins TRBV12-3 or TRBV12-4 to TRBJ1-2; D gene uncertain. V lost 1 base, J lost 1 base, and 10 bases lay in between. This CDR3 has 15 residues. DNA for the CDR3: TGTGCCAGCAGTTTAGGGGCGCCCAGTAACTATGGCTACACCTTC. It codes for CASSLGAPSNYGYTF.

This clonotype was counted many times. The V call is TRBV7-2, the J call TRBJ2-1; 10 bases are a match to TRBD2. Germline V gene sequence: CDR1 SGHTA, CDR2 FQGNSA. The CDR3 has 19 amino acids. Unmatched junction bases numbered 17, after V lost 0 bases and J lost 9 bases. For the CDR3, the DNA is TGTGCCAGCAGCTTAGCTGCCCCCTCCCTAGCGGGAGTATTGGTTGAGCAGTTCTTC. As protein: CASSLAAPSLAGVLVEQFF.

This clonotype was observed many times. The chain is built from TRBV7-6 and TRBJ2-2, with 9 bases matching TRBD1. V shed 7 bases and J 7 bases; nucleotides not matched to a gene: 10. The CDR3 runs 15 residues. Germline values: CDR1 SGHVS, CDR2 FNYEAQ. In nucleotides, the CDR3 is TGTGCCAGCAACACTCCGGGACAGGGAAACGGGGAGCTGTTTTTT. It specifies CASNTPGQGNGELFF. Filled out from reference TRBV7-6 and TRBJ2-2, the complete variable domain reads GAGVSQSPRYKVTKRGQDVALRCDPISGHVSLYWYRQALGQGPEFLTYFNYEAQQDKSGLPNDRFSAERPEGSISTLTIQRTEQRDSAMYRCASNTPGQGNGELFFGEGSRLTVL.

This clonotype was recorded many times. This chain connects TRBV12-3 or TRBV12-4 to TRBJ1-3; TRBD1 matches at 8 bases. V shed 7 bases and J 2 bases; nucleotides not matched to a gene: 7. This CDR3 contains 15 residues. This CDR3 reads CASNPTGEAGNTIYF. DNA of the CDR3: TGTGCCAGCAACCCGACAGGGGAGGCTGGAAACACCATATATTTT.